The clone carrying this T cell receptor (beta chain) was detected once. The antigen remains unidentified. PCR employed 60 Vbeta and 13 Jbeta primers. TCRdb's table, derived via immunoSEQ multiplex PCR, lists solely in-frame clones and lacks some. The data hold some 120,000 clones, with about 70% observed a single time. The CDR3 covers 15 residues. Trimming removed 5 bases at V and 0 bases at J, with 14 bases between. The germline V gene encodes CDR1 SGHVS and CDR2 FQNEAQ. The data derive from a study of cytomegalovirus exposure and HLA in healthy donors. Turning to the study itself: An analysis done earlier identified 90 million to 120 million unique TCR beta sequences from about 180 million T cells.

Study-wide results and limits: Presence/absence analysis assumed near-uniform sequencing depth across donors.

The chain combines TRBV7-8 with TRBJ2-7; no clear D gene. The sequence came from a human donor in good health. What was sequenced was PBMCs. Here the CDR3 reads CASSDDSRSSYEQYF. The CDR3, as DNA: TGTGCCAGCAGCGACGATTCTAGGAGCTCCTACGAGCAGTACTTC.